This T cell receptor (beta chain) was documented in a study of control samples from healthy donors and cancer patients. Notes on this clone: Other nucleotide sequences in the sample specify the same CDR3.

Germline loops: CDR1 MGHRA, CDR2 YSYEKL. The ends lost 1 base at V and 2 bases at J; junction bases unmatched: 1. The length of the CDR3 is 14 residues. Data came from immunoSEQ multiplex PCR; TCRdb stores just in-frame clones and leaves some out. The sample contains 100,000 to 150,000 clones, about 88% of which appear only once. Specimen: blood. The chain couples TRBV4-1 to TRBJ2-7, with 8 bases aligning to TRBD1. This clonotype was sampled from a man younger than 30 in good health. This chain's CDR3 is CASSQGTGTYEQYF. The CDR3 DNA is TGCGCCAGCAGCCAAGGGACAGGGACCTACGAGCAGTACTTC.